Shown below are 9 T cell receptor beta chains from a single sample sequenced in a study of Tregs in tolerant kidney transplant recipients (dated by TCRdb to the late 2010s). The time point label for this specimen denotes: blood sample drawn before combined kidney and bone marrow transplant. Library method: the immunoSEQ multiplex PCR assay. TCRdb holds this immuneACCESS table with in-frame rearrangements only. Some clones are missing; in checked studies, unresolved V genes explain under half, and the rest has no known cause. Within this sample are 75,000 to 85,000 clones, with approximately 90% of them counted one time only. The ten largest clones represent approximately 0.3% of the sample. This sample comprised Tregs from blood, obtained before the transplant. These receptors were obtained from a human donor who received a combined kidney and bone marrow transplant.

The chain is built from TRBV10-3 and TRBJ1-1, with D tentatively TRBD1 (6 bases). CDR3 length: 13 amino acids. V gave up 4 bases and J gave up 2 bases, with 8 bases separating them. Germline CDR1 is ENHRY and CDR2 is SYGVKD. The CDR3 loop reads CAISGGGNTEAFF. The DNA for the CDR3 is TGTGCCATCAGTGGTGGGGGCAACACTGAAGCTTTCTTT.

The CDR3 DNA sequence: TGTGCCAGCCGGGACAGGGGTTTTTCCACTGAAGCTTTCTTT. Translated: CASRDRGFSTEAFF. J is TRBJ1-1 and V is TRBV19, with 10 bases matching TRBD1. J gave up 4 bases and V 9 bases, and 8 bases lay outside the gene matches. CDR3 length: 14 amino acids. CDR1 and CDR2 (germline): LNHDA, SQIVND (reference sequence).

This CDR3 is CASSELFAGGSYEQYF. CDR3 bases: TGTGCCAGCAGTGAATTGTTCGCAGGGGGCTCCTACGAGCAGTACTTC. J is TRBJ2-7 and V is TRBV6-1; 7 nucleotides match TRBD1. The junction had 7 bases not matched to a gene; V was cut back by 2 bases and J by 0 bases. CDR3 length equals 16 residues. The germline gives CDR1 MNHNS, CDR2 SASEGT.

V gene TRBV4-2 combines with J gene TRBJ1-5, with D uncertain. Germline V gene lookup returns CDR1 LGHNA and CDR2 YNFKEQ. The CDR3 has 15 residues. Trimming stripped 0 bases from V and 0 bases from J, with 6 bases between. The CDR3 loop reads CASSQETYSNQPQHF. In nucleotides, the CDR3 is TGTGCCAGCAGCCAAGAGACCTATAGCAATCAGCCCCAGCATTTT.

V usage is TRBV28 and J usage is TRBJ2-1; 8 nucleotides agree with TRBD1. CDR3 size: 17 residues. V was clipped by 0 bases and J by 9 bases; unmatched bases: 13. Germline values: CDR1 MDHEN, CDR2 SYDVKM. CDR3 protein: CASSLWTLGQGHGEQFF. For the CDR3, the DNA is TGTGCCAGCAGTTTATGGACCTTAGGACAGGGACATGGTGAGCAGTTCTTC.

CDR3 nucleotide sequence: TGTGCCAGCTCACCACCGACGGGACAGGGGAGGATGGGGTCCAATGAAAAACTGTTTTTT. This encodes CASSPPTGQGRMGSNEKLFF. The chain recombines TRBV18 with TRBJ1-4; 10 bases are a match to TRBD1. Trimming at V came to 0 bases and at J to 5 bases, leaving 15 bases not matched to a gene. The length of the CDR3 is 20 residues. The germline V gene encodes CDR1 KGHSH and CDR2 LQKENI. Full variable domain (rest looked up from reference TRBV18 and TRBJ1-4): NAGVMQNPRHLVRRRGQEARLRCSPMKGHSHVYWYRQLPEEGLKFMVYLQKENIIDESGMPKERFSAEFPKEGPSILRIQQVVRGDSAAYFCASSPPTGQGRMGSNEKLFFGSGTQLSVL.

The chain is built from TRBV28 and TRBJ2-7; perhaps TRBD1 as D (6 bases). Between the trimmed V and J ends, which lost 6 bases and 2 bases, there was a span of 17 bases. Germline CDR1 and CDR2: MDHEN and SYDVKM. The length of the CDR3 is 15 residues. The CDR3 here is CASRGTGMGTYEQYF. The DNA of the CDR3 is TGTGCCAGCAGGGGAACAGGGATGGGTACCTACGAGCAGTACTTC.

DNA of the CDR3: TGCGCCAGCAGCTCTCGGGGGGGCACAGATACGCAGTATTTT. Encoded protein: CASSSRGGTDTQYF. This chain connects TRBV5-1 to TRBJ2-3, with 7 bases that match TRBD2. The CDR3 spans 14 residues. J lost 1 base, V lost 3 bases, and 2 bases had no gene match. CDR1 is SGHRS and CDR2 is YFSETQ in the germline V gene.

CDR3 in amino acids: CASSQTGMEAFF. In DNA, the CDR3 is TGTGCCAGCAGCCAAACAGGAATGGAGGCTTTCTTT. The V gene is TRBV7-6, the J gene TRBJ1-1, with a tentative D call TRBD1 (5 bases). Trimming cost V 5 bases and J 11 bases, with 15 bases left between them. The germline V gene has CDR1 SGHVS and CDR2 FNYEAQ. The CDR3 totals 12 residues.